One and the same sample provided the 27 T cell receptor beta chains below, sequenced in a study of shared clonotypes between healthy human individuals. Naive CD8 cells lacked CD45RO, underwent positive selection for CCR7 and left out terminally differentiated effector memory CD45RA+ cells. Sequencing was performed with immunoSEQ multiplex PCR; in TCRdb, only in-frame clones are kept and a portion is missing. This sample has hundreds of thousands of clones; about 91% occur once, and the top ten carry approximately 24%. Sample: naive CD8+ T cells sorted from blood. Receptors were obtained from a man younger than 40 in good health.

The chain has TRBV7-9 and TRBJ2-5; a weak D match, TRBD1 (7 bases). The CDR3 covers 18 residues. Germline lookup yields CDR1 SEHNR and CDR2 FQNEAQ (reference sequence). The ends were cut back, 5 bases at V and 3 bases at J, with 25 bases in the middle. This chain's CDR3 is CASSRPTPWGDSEETQYF. The CDR3, as DNA: TGTGCCAGCAGCCGACCCACCCCTTGGGGGGACAGTGAAGAGACCCAGTACTTC.

The chain links TRBV5-1 to TRBJ1-2, with 7 bases fitting TRBD1. Germline trimming cut 0 bases from V and 5 bases from J; bases unmatched to any gene: 10. Germline CDR1 and CDR2: SGHRS and YFSETQ. The CDR3 length is 16 residues. The chain's CDR3 is CASSLEWVRGEYGYTF. Here the CDR3 DNA reads TGCGCCAGCAGCTTGGAATGGGTCAGGGGGGAATATGGCTACACCTTC.

The V call is TRBV7-9, the J call TRBJ2-1; TRBD2 aligns across 8 bases. Per germline, CDR1 SEHNR and CDR2 FQNEAQ (reference sequence). V lost 5 bases, J lost 2 bases, and 5 bases stayed unmatched. CDR3 length: 15 residues. The CDR3 coding sequence is TGTGCCAGCAGCCCCCGGGAGGGCCCCTACAATGAGCAGTTCTTC. Amino acids: CASSPREGPYNEQFF.

As to this clone: At one end, the junction sequence differs from germline, possibly due to a read error. This chain links TRBV4-1 with TRBJ2-1; no reliable D call. The CDR3 consists of 13 residues. The germline gives CDR1 MGHRA, CDR2 YSYEKL. This CDR3 is CASSQVFNNGQFF. The CDR3 coding sequence is TGCGCCAGCAGCCAAGTTTTCAACAATGGGCAGTTCTTC.

The chain carries TRBV29-1 and TRBJ1-1, with a tentative D call TRBD1 (6 bases). Trimming removed 1 base from V and 0 bases from J, with 15 bases in between. The germline V gene encodes CDR1 SQVTM and CDR2 ANQGSEA. The CDR3 consists of 16 residues. The CDR3 nucleotides read TGCAGCGTTGAAGGGGAAGGTACAGGGATGAACACTGAAGCTTTCTTT. Protein: CSVEGEGTGMNTEAFF.

This chain joins TRBV19 and TRBJ2-2; tentatively, D is TRBD2 (7 bases). The V gene's germline CDR1 is LNHDA and CDR2 SQIVND (reference sequence). CDR3 length: 15 amino acids. Deletions cut 0 bases from V and 6 bases from J, with 11 bases between. The CDR3 here is CASSIDLGGAGELFF. The CDR3 nucleotides are TGTGCCAGTAGTATAGATCTAGGGGGGGCCGGGGAGCTGTTTTTT.

The chain uses TRBV28 and TRBJ2-7; D not certain. Germline CDR1 MDHEN, CDR2 SYDVKM. CDR3 length: 11 amino acids. Trimming took 5 bases from V and 4 from J, leaving 6 bases between them. The DNA of the CDR3 is TGTGCCAGCAGTAAGCAATACGAGCAGTACTTC. Translating gives CASSKQYEQYF.

The chain has TRBV5-1 and TRBJ1-4; TRBD1 aligns across 7 bases. Germline V CDR1 and CDR2: SGHRS, YFSETQ. The CDR3 length is 14 residues. The V gene end was trimmed by 0 bases and the J gene end by 9 bases; junction bases not matched to a gene: 5. The CDR3 DNA is TGCGCCAGCAGCTTGGGACAGGGTATACAAAAACTGTTTTTT. Translated, it gives CASSLGQGIQKLFF.

V is TRBV9 and J is TRBJ2-7, with TRBD2 identical over 12 bases. CDR1 SGDLS and CDR2 YYNGEE come from the germline V gene. The CDR3 runs to 15 residues. V shed 0 bases, J shed 7 bases, and the junction held 5 bases outside the gene matches. The CDR3 here is CASSVGTSGIEEQYF. In nucleotides, the CDR3 is TGTGCCAGCAGCGTAGGGACTAGCGGGATTGAGGAGCAGTACTTC.

The rearrangement uses TRBV10-3 and TRBJ2-7; TRBD1 or TRBD2 may be the D gene (5 bases each). CDR3 length equals 17 residues. V was trimmed by 3 bases and J by 4 bases, leaving 22 bases between them. The germline gives CDR1 ENHRY, CDR2 SYGVKD. The CDR3 DNA follows: TGTGCCATCAGTGAAAGGGGATTCGGGGCGGCAAGATACGAGCAGTACTTC. It translates to CAISERGFGAARYEQYF.

The gene calls are TRBV6-6 and TRBJ1-5; D gene ambiguous. This CDR3 is built from 13 residues. Germline assignment: CDR1 MNHNY and CDR2 SVGAGI (reference sequence). Trimming cost V 5 bases and J 0 bases, with 5 bases left between them. The CDR3 here is CASSLNSNQPQHF. DNA for the CDR3: TGTGCCAGCAGTCTGAATAGCAATCAGCCCCAGCATTTT.

This clone was counted a single time. This chain links TRBV6-5 with TRBJ2-1; the match to TRBD2 covers 8 bases. The V gene's germline CDR1 is MNHEY and CDR2 SVGAGI. Trimming took 5 bases from V and 4 from J; bases not matched to a gene: 7. This CDR3 region has 15 residues. The CDR3 DNA reads as TGTGCCAGCAGTACCTCAGCGGGGGAGTACAATGAGCAGTTCTTC. It encodes CASSTSAGEYNEQFF.

About this clone itself: The same CDR3 can be traced to other DNA sequences in this sample. This chain uses TRBV27 with TRBJ2-1, with 9 bases that match TRBD2. Germline V gene sequence: CDR1 MNHEY, CDR2 SMNVEV (reference sequence). The CDR3 covers 16 residues. V shed 3 bases, J shed 0 bases, and the junction held 3 bases outside the gene matches. This CDR3 reads CASSFLAGSSYNEQFF. In DNA, the CDR3 is TGTGCCAGCAGTTTCCTAGCGGGGAGCTCCTACAATGAGCAGTTCTTC.

The chain recombines TRBV7-2 with TRBJ2-7; TRBD1 or TRBD2 may be the D gene (5 bases each). V was shortened by 3 bases and J by 6 bases, with 18 bases between the two germline ends. The CDR3 has 15 residues. The V gene's germline CDR1 is SGHTA and CDR2 FQGNSA. For the CDR3, the DNA is TGTGCCAGCAGCTTGCCATTGGGACCGGCGGGCGAGCAGTACTTC. It codes for CASSLPLGPAGEQYF.

As to this clone: The sample contains more than one DNA sequence encoding this CDR3. The chain carries TRBV29-1 and TRBJ2-1, with D hard to call. V shed 3 bases and J shed 3 bases, with 9 bases lying between them. The germline V gene has CDR1 SQVTM and CDR2 ANQGSEA. The CDR3 runs to 13 residues. CDR3 coding DNA: TGCAGCGTTGATTCGGGCCTCTACAATGAGCAGTTCTTC. Its translation is CSVDSGLYNEQFF.

This clone came up a few times. This chain links TRBV5-1 with TRBJ1-2; the D gene is possibly TRBD1 (6 bases). V was trimmed by 5 bases and J by 6 bases, leaving 14 bases between them. The CDR3 is 13 residues long. Looked up from germline, CDR1 is SGHRS and CDR2 is YFSETQ. The CDR3: CASRPQGGDGYTF. The CDR3 nucleotides are TGCGCCAGCAGGCCACAGGGAGGGGATGGCTACACCTTC. The whole variable domain, filled in from reference TRBV5-1 and TRBJ1-2, reads KAGVTQTPRYLIKTRGQQVTLSCSPISGHRSVSWYQQTPGQGLQFLFEYFSETQRNKGNFPGRFSGRQFSNSRSEMNVSTLELGDSALYLCASRPQGGDGYTFGSGTRLTVV.

CDR3 sequence reads: CASRDIADTYEQYF. The CDR3 DNA sequence: TGTGCCAGCAGAGATATAGCGGACACCTACGAGCAGTACTTC. J is TRBJ2-7 and V is TRBV27; a weak D match, TRBD2 (6 bases). The V gene lost 6 bases and the J gene lost 2 bases, with 14 bases spanning the gap. The germline V gene encodes CDR1 MNHEY and CDR2 SMNVEV (reference sequence). This CDR3 is built from 14 residues.

The rearrangement links TRBV15 to TRBJ1-5; D is uncertain. Per the germline V gene, CDR1 is LNHNV and CDR2 is YYDKDF (reference sequence). Trimming removed 3 bases at V and 6 bases at J, with 9 bases between. The CDR3 has 13 residues. CDR3 in DNA: TGTGCCACCAGCAGGCCCCTGAGTCAGCCCCAGCATTTT. This encodes CATSRPLSQPQHF.

CDR3 protein: CASSAGTSGLAGVNEQFF. The CDR3 nucleotides are TGCGCCAGCAGCGCAGGGACATCTGGACTAGCGGGAGTTAATGAGCAGTTCTTC. The J gene is TRBJ2-1, the V gene TRBV5-1, with 13 bases fitting TRBD2. The CDR3 length is 18 residues. Trimming at V came to 4 bases and at J to 7 bases, leaving 14 bases not matched to a gene. Germline CDR1 and CDR2: SGHRS and YFSETQ.

The chain recombines TRBV4-2 with TRBJ2-7, with TRBD2 as a possible D gene (11 bases). Germline CDR1 LGHNA, CDR2 YNFKEQ. V gave up 2 bases and J gave up 5 bases, with 31 bases separating them. This CDR3 region has 20 residues. The CDR3 DNA follows: TGTGCCAGCAGCCAACCGAGCGGGACAGGGGCTAGCGGGAGGACCGACGAGCAGTACTTC. It codes for CASSQPSGTGASGRTDEQYF.

The J gene is TRBJ2-6, the V gene TRBV7-3, with unresolved D. The V end lost 5 bases, the J end lost 10 bases, and 24 bases lay between the germline ends. The CDR3 totals 17 residues. CDR1 and CDR2 (germline): SGHTA, FQGTGA. In nucleotides, the CDR3 is TGTGCCAGCAGCCAGAAATGGCGCCCATCTGGATATAACGTCCTGACTTTC. This codes for CASSQKWRPSGYNVLTF.

This clone was detected only once. V usage is TRBV28 and J usage is TRBJ2-3; 7 positions agree with TRBD2. Germline loops: CDR1 MDHEN, CDR2 SYDVKM. CDR3 length: 14 residues. V dropped 5 bases and J dropped 2; count of bases not matched to a gene: 4. The CDR3 spells CASSTGLLTDTQYF. The DNA of the CDR3 is TGTGCCAGCAGTACGGGACTACTCACAGATACGCAGTATTTT.

The DNA of the CDR3 is TGCGCCAGCAGTTCTACAGGGAATCCCTATGGCTACACCTTC. This codes for CASSSTGNPYGYTF. J is TRBJ1-2 and V is TRBV5-1, with D maybe TRBD1 (6 bases). The V end lost 5 bases, the J end lost 4 bases, and 15 bases lay between the germline ends. The V gene's germline CDR1 is SGHRS and CDR2 YFSETQ. CDR3 size: 14 residues.

This clone is medium-sized. The chain uses TRBV15 and TRBJ2-3, with 7 bases fitting TRBD2. Germline-derived CDR1 and CDR2 are LNHNV and YYDKDF (reference sequence). The CDR3 is 14 amino acids. V lost 5 bases to trimming and J lost 2 bases; unmatched junction nucleotides: 4. CDR3 bases: TGTGCCACCAGCGGTGGGAGGGCCACAGATACGCAGTATTTT. It encodes CATSGGRATDTQYF.

This chain joins TRBV7-9 and TRBJ1-2, with D perhaps matching TRBD1 (5 bases). This CDR3 spans 14 amino acids. CDR1 and CDR2 from the germline V gene are SEHNR and FQNEAQ (reference sequence). V lost 4 bases and J lost 4, with 13 bases in between. The CDR3 loop is CASSYSGTAYGYTF. Here the CDR3 DNA reads TGTGCCAGCAGCTACAGCGGGACGGCCTATGGCTACACCTTC.

The V gene is TRBV4-3, the J gene TRBJ1-1; D is perhaps TRBD1 (5 bases). CDR3 length: 14 residues. Germline V lookup: CDR1 LGHNA, CDR2 YSLEER. The V end was cut by 0 bases, the J end by 10 bases, with 15 bases between. Written as DNA, the CDR3 is TGCGCCAGCAGCCAAGATTACGGGGGAAAGTTAGCTTTCTTT. The encoded protein is CASSQDYGGKLAFF.

The J gene is TRBJ2-5, the V gene TRBV10-2; the D gene is possibly TRBD1 (6 bases). From germline, CDR1 is WSHSY and CDR2 SAAADI. The CDR3 is 14 residues long. V gave up 2 bases and J gave up 5 bases, with 12 bases separating them. CDR3 sequence reads: CASSEIGGWETQYF. The CDR3 nucleotides read TGCGCCAGCAGTGAGATAGGGGGATGGGAGACCCAGTACTTC.